Below, one TCR beta chain is given with its context. Its antigen is unidentified. This sample is part of a study of vaccination effects on CD4 cells after COVID-19. The data were produced by immunoSEQ multiplex PCR, yet TCRdb's version contains in-frame clones alone and is incomplete. The table lists about 45,000 clones, approximately 74% of them singletons. Cultured cells yielded isolated CD4+ T cells after around 9 days. Half of the medium was exchanged for IL-2 medium on both days 3 and 7. This CDR3 is built from 16 residues. In germline, CDR1 is SGHRS, CDR2 YFSETQ. The V and J ends lost 2 bases and 0 bases, in that order; junction bases with no gene match: 6.

The chain uses TRBV5-1 and TRBJ1-1; 8 bases line up with TRBD1. This sequence originates from a human donor who had a prior SARS-CoV-2 infection. The specimen was CD4+ T cells from PBMCs cultured without peptide, collected before COVID-19 vaccination. The CDR3 sequence: CASSLLPGQVNTEAFF. CDR3 nucleotide sequence: TGCGCCAGCAGCTTACTGCCGGGACAGGTGAACACTGAAGCTTTCTTT.